A single sample gave rise to the 15 T cell receptor beta chains below, sequenced in a study of blood T cells in healthy people across ages. Using a J-beta primer mix together with a sample-barcoded 5' primer, a second PCR was run for roughly 6 to 12 cycles. TCRdb redid the calling of the 5' RACE reads with MiXCR, one entry per CDR3 protein. This table holds 1.5 million to 2 million distinct CDR3 sequences, around half found once. The sample taken for sequencing was blood. These receptors originate from a woman in her 40s in good health.

About this clonotype itself: Its ends do not fully match the called genes, so a read error is possible. The chain uses TRBV19 and TRBJ2-4, with D perhaps TRBD1 (7 bases). The J call could be wrong; TRBJ2-7 is a better fit for the DNA end. Germline V gene data show CDR1 as LNHDA and CDR2 as SQIVND (reference sequence). The CDR3 contains 15 residues. The CDR3 DNA reads TGTGCCAGTAGTATACCAGGGGGGAGATCCTGCGAGCAGTACTTC. This gives the protein CASSIPGGRSCEQYF.

This CDR3 is CASSLGGQGVGTDTQYF. The DNA for the CDR3 is TGTGCCAGCAGCTTGGGAGGACAGGGGGTGGGGACAGATACGCAGTATTTT. V gene TRBV5-4 combines with J gene TRBJ2-3, with 10 bases aligning to TRBD1. The CDR3 is 17 residues long. From germline, CDR1 is SGHNT and CDR2 YYREEE (reference sequence). V shed 0 bases and J 3 bases; nucleotides not matched to a gene: 7.

A single count supports this clonotype. This chain uses TRBV6-1 with TRBJ2-1; D remains unclear. Germline V gene sequence: CDR1 MNHNS, CDR2 SASEGT. This CDR3 is 14 amino acids long. V lost 0 bases and J 9 bases, leaving 12 bases between the germline ends. CDR3 region: CASSEAFTRAEQFF. As DNA, the CDR3 is TGTGCCAGCAGTGAAGCATTTACTCGGGCTGAGCAGTTCTTC.

The V call is TRBV2, the J call TRBJ1-1; weak D call: TRBD1 (5 bases). There are 14 residues in the CDR3. V lost 6 bases, J lost 0 bases, and 11 bases lay in between. Germline assignment: CDR1 SNHLY and CDR2 FYNNEI. The CDR3 sequence is CASRGGRLNTEAFF. The CDR3 DNA follows: TGTGCCAGCAGGGGGGGACGTCTGAACACTGAAGCTTTCTTT. The variable domain in full, completed from reference TRBV2 and TRBJ1-1, reads EPEVTQTPSHQVTQMGQEVILRCVPISNHLYFYWYRQILGQKVEFLVSFYNNEISEKSEIFDDQFSVERPDGSNFTLKIRSTKLEDSAMYFCASRGGRLNTEAFFGQGTRLTVV.

The V call is TRBV6-2 or TRBV6-3, the J call TRBJ2-3; perhaps D is TRBD1 or TRBD2 (5 bases each). V shed 8 bases and J shed 2 bases, with 14 bases lying between them. The CDR3 runs to 14 residues. Germline CDR1 reads MNHEY; CDR2 reads SVGEGT. This chain's CDR3 is CASGRDRATDTQYF. The CDR3 DNA sequence: TGTGCCAGCGGCCGGGACCGAGCCACAGATACGCAGTATTTT.

This clonotype was counted a few times. V is TRBV20-1 and J is TRBJ1-2; D call uncertain. The CDR3 totals 13 residues. Germline-derived CDR1 and CDR2 are DFQATT and SNEGSKA (reference sequence). V lost 6 bases and J lost 8, with 19 bases in between. Here the CDR3 reads CSAQNPRDVGYTF. The CDR3 region has the DNA TGCAGTGCACAGAACCCGAGGGATGTGGGCTACACCTTC.

This clonotype has a count of ten or more. The rearrangement links TRBV7-2 to TRBJ2-5, with 8 positions matching TRBD2. Per germline, CDR1 SGHTA and CDR2 FQGNSA. Trimming at V came to 6 bases and at J to 4 bases, leaving 7 bases not matched to a gene. The length of the CDR3 is 14 residues. The CDR3 loop is CASSPSLAGETQYF. DNA for the CDR3: TGTGCCAGCAGTCCTAGCCTAGCGGGAGAGACCCAGTACTTC.

This sequence joins TRBV10-3 and TRBJ2-7; D call uncertain. V lost 1 base, J lost 6 bases, and 4 bases lay in between. This CDR3 is built from 11 residues. Germline V gene lookup returns CDR1 ENHRY and CDR2 SYGVKD. CDR3 in DNA: TGTGCCATCAGTGAGTACCTCGAGCAGTACTTC. It specifies CAISEYLEQYF.

This clonotype was counted only a few times. J is TRBJ2-7 and V is TRBV4-1, with D possibly matching TRBD2 (6 bases). Trimming took off 0 bases at V and 0 bases at J, with 21 bases between the two ends. CDR3 length: 19 amino acids. CDR1 and CDR2 (germline): MGHRA, YSYEKL. CDR3 in DNA: TGCGCCAGCAGCCAAGATTCTGGCGGGGCACACTCTATCTCCTACGAGCAGTACTTC. It yields the protein CASSQDSGGAHSISYEQYF.

A word on this clonotype: Sequence at one end of the junction differs from germline and may be a read error. The rearrangement uses TRBV5-6 and TRBJ2-1; 8 nucleotides agree with TRBD1. The CDR3 consists of 14 residues. Per germline, CDR1 SGHDT and CDR2 YYEEEE. In nucleotides, the CDR3 is TGTGCCGGCAGCTTGGGGACAGGAGACAATGAGCAGTTCTTC. It translates to CAGSLGTGDNEQFF.

This clonotype occurred a few times. The chain combines TRBV20-1 with TRBJ2-5, with D perhaps TRBD2 (5 bases). V lost 3 bases and J 0 bases, leaving 17 bases between the germline ends. The length of the CDR3 is 16 residues. In germline, CDR1 is DFQATT, CDR2 SNEGSKA (reference sequence). Here the CDR3 DNA reads TGCAGTGCTAGTGCTCCACGGGGATTGTACCAAGAGACCCAGTACTTC. Amino acid sequence: CSASAPRGLYQETQYF.

This chain connects TRBV21-1 to TRBJ2-7; the table's D gene call, TRBD1, was not cross checked with the DNA. TRBV21-1 is a pseudogene segment. The CDR3 has 15 amino acids. The CDR3 sequence is CASSKEGGCAYEQYF. The CDR3 DNA is TGTGCCAGCAGCAAAGAAGGGGGGTGCGCCTACGAGCAGTACTTC.

This sequence joins TRBV20-1 and TRBJ1-2; 11 nucleotides align to TRBD1. Germline lookup yields CDR1 DFQATT and CDR2 SNEGSKA (reference sequence). The CDR3 is 15 amino acids. V lost 0 bases to trimming and J lost 7 bases; unmatched junction nucleotides: 7. The CDR3 nucleotides are TGCAGTGCTAGAGATCTCGGGACAGGGGGACTTGGCTACACCTTC. Amino acid sequence: CSARDLGTGGLGYTF.

The chain links TRBV20-1 to TRBJ2-6; D is possibly TRBD1 or TRBD2 (5 bases each). Per germline, CDR1 DFQATT and CDR2 SNEGSKA (reference sequence). Trimming cost V 6 bases and J 2 bases, with 14 bases left between them. The CDR3 runs to 15 residues. Written as DNA, the CDR3 is TGCAGTGCAATGCCTCAGGGAGCTGGGGCCAACGTCCTGACTTTC. Translating gives CSAMPQGAGANVLTF.

This clonotype was counted between two and nine times. The J gene is TRBJ2-1, the V gene TRBV9; the match to TRBD2 covers 8 bases. With V trimmed by 4 bases and J by 8 bases, 14 bases remained unmatched. CDR1 SGDLS and CDR2 YYNGEE come from the germline V gene. This CDR3 spans 16 amino acids. This CDR3 is CASSPPSGTSFDEQFF. The CDR3 nucleotides read TGTGCCAGCAGCCCTCCCTCCGGGACTAGTTTCGATGAGCAGTTCTTC.